The clone carrying this T cell receptor (beta chain) has only a few counts. Assay: immunoSEQ multiplex PCR; the TCRdb copy retains only in-frame clones and omits some. In the table there are more than 50,000 clones, about 90% of which are singletons. Trimming cost V 0 bases and J 4 bases; bases outside gene matches: 1. Germline CDR1 SGDLS, CDR2 YYNGEE. CDR3 length: 14 amino acids. This sample was included in a study of T cell changes during pregnancy in multiple sclerosis. This TCR derives from a female donor in good health, enrolled as a control in a pregnancy study. Sequenced material: CD4+ T cells from peripheral blood mononuclear cells, taken after pregnancy. The V call is TRBV9, the J call TRBJ2-1, with 7 nucleotides matching TRBD1. The CDR3 DNA is TGTGCCAGCAGCGTAGCACAGGGGTACAATGAGCAGTTCTTC. This translates into CASSVAQGYNEQFF.